This TCR beta chain emerged from a study of identical twins. The CDR3 has 16 residues. Germline values: CDR1 SEHNR, CDR2 FQNEAQ (reference sequence). V was trimmed by 5 bases and J by 2 bases, leaving 13 bases between them. General study results and limits: It was cross-sectional statistical analysis, not following the same donors, that the conclusions relied on. Those out-of-frame alpha sequences shared by twins showed an excess of low generation probability.

This clonotype has a handful of counts. Its antigen is unidentified. TCRdb independently ran MiXCR on the 5' RACE reads; one entry per CDR3 protein. The table includes fewer than 550,000 distinct CDR3 sequences, around an eighth detected once. These sequences were also reported in another study, on yellow fever vaccine responses in identical twins.

The chain couples TRBV7-9 to TRBJ2-6; D unclear. This clonotype originated in a woman aged 18-35 years in good health. The sample taken for sequencing was CD4+ T cells sorted from blood. As DNA, the CDR3 is TGTGCCAGCAGCCAATCCCCAGCAACTGGGGCCAACGTCCTGACTTTC. It codes for CASSQSPATGANVLTF.